This record concerns one T cell receptor (beta chain) sequence. The antigen is undetermined. This sample stems from a study of beta chain features in type 1 diabetes. Overall study findings and caveats: Across patients, naive, central memory and Treg TCRB repertoires exhibited apparently greater similarity than was observed across healthy donors. Type 1 diabetes patients had fewer VDJ junction insertions and more deletions.

TCRB transcripts that were expressed got sequenced, as all of the isolated RNA had been reverse transcribed. Profiling relied on immunoSEQ multiplex PCR, and the TCRdb table lists in-frame clones only, not all of them. The table has 970,000 or so clones, 15% to 20% seen once. CDR1 and CDR2 from the germline V gene are KGHSH and LQKENI. This CDR3 has 14 residues. J gave up 8 bases and V 4 bases, and 7 bases lay outside the gene matches. The rearrangement links TRBV18 to TRBJ2-1, with 8 bases that match TRBD2. This receptor was taken from a woman under 30 in good health. The material sequenced was naive CD4+ T cells from blood. The CDR3 here is CASSRSGSVYEQFF. CDR3 DNA sequence: TGTGCCAGCTCACGGAGCGGGAGTGTCTATGAGCAGTTCTTC.